This T cell receptor (beta chain) is from a study of CD4+ T cells in melanoma. Study results and caveats: A reported correlation linked neoantigen-specific CD4+ T cells to CD8+, macrophage and B cell function. In melanoma, neoantigen-specific CD4+ T cells reportedly differed in differentiation state.

A remark on this clone: Its specificity is not known.

Profiling relied on immunoSEQ multiplex PCR, and the TCRdb table lists in-frame clones only, not all of them. The sample yields 120,000 to 150,000 clones, around 90% seen once. The CDR3 is 14 residues long. Germline V lookup: CDR1 SEHNR, CDR2 FQNEAQ (reference sequence). V gave up 4 bases and J gave up 2 bases, with 9 bases separating them. The clonotype comes from a human donor with melanoma. This chain links TRBV7-9 with TRBJ1-3, with a tentative D call TRBD1 (6 bases). CDR3 sequence (DNA): TGTGCCAGCAGCTCGGGGGGGCCTGGAAACACCATATATTTT. Encoded protein: CASSSGGPGNTIYF.